This T cell receptor (beta chain) was sequenced in a study of shared clonotypes between healthy human individuals. Study-wide background: Donors consisted of a couple of women and three men between 18 and 49. The study used three CD4 naive, three CD4 memory, two CD8 naive and one CD8 memory plate per donor. General study findings and limits: Memory subsets generally showed lower estimated richness than naive subsets.

Naive CD8 isolation took CD45RO-negative cells positively selected for CCR7 and excluded terminally differentiated effector memory CD45RA+ cells. In the case of this clone: Its antigen remains unknown.

V was cut by 5 bases and J by 4 bases, with 15 bases left in between. Germline CDR1 MDHEN, CDR2 SYDVKM. There are 15 residues in the CDR3. Deep was the level used in running the assay. Assay used: immunoSEQ multiplex PCR; TCRdb lists only in-frame clones, some missing. This sample carries approximately 2,200,000 clones, 85% to 95% of them seen once, and the ten largest clones take more than 1.5%. Sequenced sample: naive CD8+ T cells from PBMCs. This TCR derives from a man aged 18 to 29 in good health. Some clones in this sample may be carry-over from other donors' samples. This chain joins TRBV28 and TRBJ2-1; tentatively, D is TRBD2 (5 bases). CDR3 residues: CASSEELAPYNEQFF. DNA of the CDR3: TGTGCCAGCAGTGAGGAGTTAGCGCCGTACAATGAGCAGTTCTTC. The full variable domain, its missing parts supplied by reference TRBV28 and TRBJ2-1, is DVKVTQSSRYLVKRTGEKVFLECVQDMDHENMFWYRQDPGLGLRLIYFSYDVKMKEKGDIPEGYSVSREKKERFSLILESASTNQTSMYLCASSEELAPYNEQFFGPGTRLTVL.